Below are 31 T cell receptor beta chains sequenced from a single sample in a study of blood T cell repertoires in COVID-19 (dated by TCRdb to 2018 to 2021). The library came from the immunoSEQ multiplex PCR assay. TCRdb obtained this table from immuneACCESS and retained in-frame rearrangements with V and J assigned. These tables miss some clones; where compared with another copy, unresolved V genes account for less than half of the shortfall, and the remainder is unexplained. The sample table contains some 300,000 clones; only one count was recorded for roughly 89% of them. Of the sample, almost 9.5% falls within the top ten clones. The sequenced sample was PBMCs or T cells enriched from blood (not recorded which). The receptors come from a woman under 40 who had recovered from COVID-19.

The rearrangement joins TRBV5-1 to TRBJ1-6; 7 nucleotides align to TRBD1. J lost 4 bases, V lost 4 bases, and 8 bases had no gene match. CDR3 length: 16 residues. CDR1 and CDR2 from the germline V gene are SGHRS and YFSETQ. CDR3 DNA sequence: TGCGCCAGCAGCGCCCGGGACAGCAAATATAATTCACCCCTCCACTTT. Translating gives CASSARDSKYNSPLHF.

This sequence joins TRBV19 and TRBJ1-2; D ambiguous. V lost 5 bases and J 2 bases, leaving 18 bases between the germline ends. The CDR3 extends over 16 amino acids. Per the germline V gene, CDR1 is LNHDA and CDR2 is SQIVND (reference sequence). The CDR3 protein is CASSRTPNGRNYGYTF. Here the CDR3 DNA reads TGTGCCAGTAGTCGAACCCCGAATGGCAGGAACTATGGCTACACCTTC.

The V gene is TRBV5-1, the J gene TRBJ2-2, with D perhaps TRBD1 (5 bases). Germline V CDR1 and CDR2: SGHRS, YFSETQ. This CDR3 region has 16 residues. Deletions cut 4 bases from V and 1 base from J, with 14 bases between. The CDR3 loop is CASSLTPDRNTGELFF. DNA of the CDR3: TGCGCCAGCAGCCTGACGCCTGACAGGAACACCGGGGAGCTGTTTTTT.

The chain is built from TRBV3-1 (or the pseudogene TRBV3-2) and TRBJ2-3; perhaps TRBD2 as D (6 bases). V was cut by 0 bases and J by 0 bases, with 16 bases left in between. The CDR3 spans 18 residues. CDR1 and CDR2 from the germline V gene are LGHDT and YNNKEL (reference sequence). The CDR3 sequence: CASSQELMGDSSTDTQYF. DNA for the CDR3: TGTGCCAGCAGCCAAGAACTTATGGGGGACTCTAGCACAGATACGCAGTATTTT.

The chain has TRBV19 and TRBJ1-1, with a weak D call TRBD1 (6 bases). The V gene's germline CDR1 is LNHDA and CDR2 SQIVND (reference sequence). V was pared by 8 bases and J by 6 bases, with 19 bases between. This CDR3 contains 14 residues. The CDR3 DNA reads TGTGCCAGTTGCTCCCGCAGGGGTTTGGCTGAAGCTTTCTTT. Its translation is CASCSRRGLAEAFF.

The rearrangement links TRBV7-9 to TRBJ1-6; 7 nucleotides match TRBD1. The CDR3 has 15 residues. Germline V gene sequence: CDR1 SEHNR, CDR2 FQNEAQ (reference sequence). With 4 bases clipped from V and 7 bases from J, the junction kept 7 bases outside the gene matches. This CDR3 reads CASSSQGSNNSPLHF. CDR3 nucleotide sequence: TGTGCCAGCAGCTCACAGGGGTCCAACAATTCACCCCTCCACTTT.

The CDR3 bases are TGTGCCAGCAGCCCCGGTGGAGCGGGAGACACCGGGGAGCTGTTTTTT. Its protein is CASSPGGAGDTGELFF. The chain uses TRBV7-3 and TRBJ2-2; 8 positions match TRBD2. CDR3 length: 16 amino acids. V dropped 5 bases and J dropped 3; count of bases not matched to a gene: 8. Germline values: CDR1 SGHTA, CDR2 FQGTGA. Filled out from reference TRBV7-3 and TRBJ2-2, the complete variable domain reads GAGVSQTPSNKVTEKGKYVELRCDPISGHTALYWYRQSLGQGPEFLIYFQGTGAADDSGLPNDRFFAVRPEGSVSTLKIQRTERGDSAVYLCASSPGGAGDTGELFFGEGSRLTVL.

V gene TRBV7-2 combines with J gene TRBJ2-1; maybe TRBD1 (6 bases). The CDR3 has 16 residues. Trimming left V 0 bases short and J 4 bases short, with 13 bases between. Germline lookup yields CDR1 SGHTA and CDR2 FQGNSA. CDR3 in DNA: TGTGCCAGCAGCTTAGCGGGGGCCTCAGCTTACAATGAGCAGTTCTTC. It encodes CASSLAGASAYNEQFF.

The V and J genes are TRBV20-1 and TRBJ2-5; no definite D call. The CDR3 is 11 amino acids. Trimming shortened V by 3 bases and J by 3 bases, and 5 bases separated the two germline ends. The germline V gene has CDR1 DFQATT and CDR2 SNEGSKA (reference sequence). DNA of the CDR3: TGCAGTGCTAGTAGCAAAGAGACCCAGTACTTC. This translates into CSASSKETQYF.

The rearrangement joins TRBV7-2 to TRBJ2-7; D may be TRBD2 (6 bases). V lost 3 bases and J 1 base, leaving 7 bases between the germline ends. CDR1 and CDR2 from the germline V gene are SGHTA and FQGNSA. There are 13 residues in the CDR3. The CDR3 DNA reads TGTGCCAGCAGCTTCGGGGGTTCCTACGAGCAGTACTTC. Protein sequence: CASSFGGSYEQYF.

CDR3 sequence (DNA): TGTGCCACCGGACAGACAGGGGACCACGAGCAGTACTTC. Encoded protein: CATGQTGDHEQYF. This chain connects TRBV24-1 to TRBJ2-7; TRBD1 matches at 8 bases. This CDR3 has 13 residues. V was clipped by 9 bases and J by 5 bases; unmatched bases: 8. Germline V gene data show CDR1 as KGHDR and CDR2 as SFDVKD.

The chain combines TRBV12-3 or TRBV12-4 with TRBJ1-2, with TRBD1 identical over 7 bases. The CDR3 length is 12 residues. The V gene end was trimmed by 9 bases and the J gene end by 4 bases; junction bases not matched to a gene: 5. The CDR3: CASIDRAYGYTF. The CDR3 DNA reads TGTGCCAGTATCGACAGGGCCTATGGCTACACCTTC.

The chain has TRBV2 and TRBJ1-2, with 7 positions matching TRBD1. The CDR3 runs to 17 residues. V shed 8 bases and J 1 base; nucleotides not matched to a gene: 16. The germline CDR1 and CDR2 sequences are SNHLY and FYNNEI. This chain's CDR3 is CASRRGTASILNYGYTF. In DNA, the CDR3 is TGTGCCAGCCGAAGAGGGACAGCGAGTATTCTTAACTATGGCTACACCTTC.

This CDR3 is CASSMDSWNTEAFF. DNA for the CDR3: TGTGCCAGTAGTATGGACAGTTGGAACACTGAAGCTTTCTTT. The chain joins TRBV19 to TRBJ1-1; possibly TRBD1 for D (6 bases). The V gene's germline CDR1 is LNHDA and CDR2 SQIVND (reference sequence). Trimming stripped 3 bases from V and 1 base from J, with 9 bases between. This CDR3 is built from 14 residues.

This clone has only a few counts. The V and J genes are TRBV30 and TRBJ1-5, with unresolved D. The CDR3 is 13 amino acids. Germline CDR1 is GTSNPN and CDR2 is SVGIG (reference sequence). V shed 4 bases and J shed 1 base, with 8 bases lying between them. CDR3 protein: CAWNSGSNQPQHF. The CDR3 region has the DNA TGTGCCTGGAATTCCGGGAGCAATCAGCCCCAGCATTTT.

This clone has just one count. This chain joins TRBV28 and TRBJ1-4, with TRBD1 as a possible D gene (5 bases). The V end lost 2 bases, the J end lost 8 bases, and 12 bases lay between the germline ends. This CDR3 spans 14 amino acids. Germline V gene sequence: CDR1 MDHEN, CDR2 SYDVKM. CDR3 loop: CASSLRQGNEKLFF. The CDR3, as DNA: TGTGCCAGCAGTTTAAGGCAGGGAAACGAAAAACTGTTTTTT. The complete variable domain, with remaining parts taken from reference TRBV28 and TRBJ1-4, reads DVKVTQSSRYLVKRTGEKVFLECVQDMDHENMFWYRQDPGLGLRLIYFSYDVKMKEKGDIPEGYSVSREKKERFSLILESASTNQTSMYLCASSLRQGNEKLFFGSGTQLSVL.

A note on this clone: At the DNA level, this CDR3 is encoded by other sequences in the same sample as well. The chain has TRBV7-9 and TRBJ2-5; D remains unclear. From germline, CDR1 is SEHNR and CDR2 FQNEAQ (reference sequence). The CDR3 is made up of 11 amino acids. V was pared by 5 bases and J by 4 bases, with 5 bases between. Here the CDR3 DNA reads TGTGCCAGCAGCCTCTTAGAGACCCAGTACTTC. It is translated as CASSLLETQYF.

This clone was seen once. The chain combines TRBV19 with TRBJ1-5, with D maybe TRBD1 (6 bases). Germline loops: CDR1 LNHDA, CDR2 SQIVND (reference sequence). Trimming removed 3 bases from V and 3 bases from J, with 12 bases in between. The CDR3 runs to 15 residues. The CDR3 sequence: CASSIIGDNNQPQHF. DNA for the CDR3: TGTGCCAGTAGTATTATTGGGGACAACAATCAGCCCCAGCATTTT.

This clone was observed once. The chain combines TRBV6-5 with TRBJ1-1; the D is unclear. Looked up from germline, CDR1 is MNHEY and CDR2 is SVGAGI. This CDR3 contains 14 residues. V shed 8 bases and J shed 1 base, with 14 bases lying between them. CDR3 sequence reads: CASQWLGSNTEAFF. The CDR3 coding sequence is TGTGCCAGCCAATGGCTCGGGTCGAACACTGAAGCTTTCTTT.

The chain is built from TRBV6-5 and TRBJ2-7, with D possibly TRBD1 on 5 matching bases. V gave up 0 bases and J gave up 4 bases, with 10 bases separating them. This CDR3 is built from 14 residues. CDR1 and CDR2 from the germline V gene are MNHEY and SVGAGI. CDR3: CASSYSTGPYEQYF. The CDR3 DNA follows: TGTGCCAGCAGTTACTCTACAGGCCCGTACGAGCAGTACTTC.

J is TRBJ2-3 and V is TRBV10-3, with TRBD2 as a possible D gene (5 bases). CDR1 is ENHRY, CDR2 SYGVKD, per germline. The V gene lost 6 bases and the J gene lost 0 bases, with 10 bases spanning the gap. This CDR3 is built from 14 residues. The CDR3 loop is CAISVAPSTDTQYF. For the CDR3, the DNA is TGTGCCATCAGCGTAGCGCCGAGCACAGATACGCAGTATTTT.

This chain uses TRBV3-1 (or the pseudogene TRBV3-2) with TRBJ1-2, with 10 nucleotides matching TRBD1. The CDR3 extends over 16 amino acids. Germline V gives CDR1 LGHDT, CDR2 YNNKEL (reference sequence). Trimming removed 1 base from V and 8 bases from J; junction bases left unmatched: 10. The CDR3: CASSQGETGQGSGYTF. The CDR3, as DNA: TGTGCCAGCAGCCAAGGCGAAACGGGACAGGGGAGCGGCTACACCTTC.

The chain recombines TRBV7-2 with TRBJ2-1; 8 bases are a match to TRBD2. The CDR3 is 15 residues long. Germline V lookup: CDR1 SGHTA, CDR2 FQGNSA. V shed 3 bases, J shed 4 bases, and the junction held 5 bases outside the gene matches. The CDR3 DNA reads TGTGCCAGCAGCTTTACGGGAGGGAGTTACAATGAGCAGTTCTTC. Translation gives CASSFTGGSYNEQFF.

This clone showed up just a few times. The chain links TRBV5-6 to TRBJ1-3, with D tentatively TRBD1 (6 bases). Germline V CDR1 and CDR2: SGHDT, YYEEEE. V lost 3 bases, J lost 0 bases, and 10 bases lay in between. The CDR3 has 15 residues. CDR3 sequence: CASSSGTFSGNTIYF. CDR3 coding DNA: TGTGCCAGCAGCTCCGGGACATTCTCTGGAAACACCATATATTTT.

The chain uses TRBV6-5 and TRBJ2-7, with D possibly TRBD2 on 6 matching bases. The V gene's germline CDR1 is MNHEY and CDR2 SVGAGI. This CDR3 has 16 residues. V lost 0 bases and J lost 0, with 12 bases in between. Here the CDR3 reads CASSYSGGLSSYEQYF. The CDR3 coding sequence is TGTGCCAGCAGTTACTCTGGGGGACTTAGCTCCTACGAGCAGTACTTC.

The chain recombines TRBV29-1 with TRBJ2-2; 12 positions agree with TRBD2. Looked up from germline, CDR1 is SQVTM and CDR2 is ANQGSEA. V lost 5 bases to trimming and J lost 5 bases; unmatched junction nucleotides: 6. The CDR3 consists of 15 residues. The CDR3 region has the DNA TGCAGCGTTACGGGAGGACTAGCGGGGACCGGGGAGCTGTTTTTT. Amino acids: CSVTGGLAGTGELFF.

The gene calls are TRBV25-1 and TRBJ2-3; maybe TRBD2 (7 bases). V was clipped by 8 bases and J by 8 bases, with 14 bases between them. In germline, CDR1 is MGHDK, CDR2 SYGVNS. The CDR3 loop spans 12 amino acids. The CDR3 bases are TGTGCCAGCTTGACAGGCGGGAGTACGCAGTATTTT. This encodes CASLTGGSTQYF.

The rearrangement joins TRBV5-1 to TRBJ1-1, with D hard to call. This CDR3 comprises 14 residues. Germline CDR1 reads SGHRS; CDR2 reads YFSETQ. Trimming removed 4 bases at V and 1 base at J, with 11 bases between. The CDR3 is CASSLDLTNTEAFF. The CDR3 DNA reads TGCGCCAGCAGCCTAGACCTGACGAACACTGAAGCTTTCTTT.

This sequence joins TRBV7-2 and TRBJ2-3; no reliable D call. V lost 0 bases and J 3 bases, leaving 7 bases between the germline ends. Germline CDR1 reads SGHTA; CDR2 reads FQGNSA. The CDR3 is 14 residues long. The CDR3 here is CASSLAQLTDTQYF. The CDR3 nucleotides are TGTGCCAGCAGCTTAGCGCAGTTGACAGATACGCAGTATTTT.

The chain uses TRBV24-1 and TRBJ1-2, with 7 bases matching TRBD1. Trimming at V came to 7 bases and at J to 0 bases, leaving 13 bases not matched to a gene. CDR3 length equals 17 residues. Looked up from germline, CDR1 is KGHDR and CDR2 is SFDVKD. The CDR3 bases are TGTGCCACCAGGCTAGACAGGGCCGTCCCCTCTAACTATGGCTACACCTTC. It translates to CATRLDRAVPSNYGYTF.

The chain uses TRBV6-5 and TRBJ1-6; D might be TRBD1 (6 bases). V was cut by 0 bases and J by 7 bases, with 13 bases left in between. This CDR3 contains 16 residues. The germline gives CDR1 MNHEY, CDR2 SVGAGI. Here the CDR3 reads CASSYSITGWNSPLHF. The CDR3 DNA reads as TGTGCCAGCAGTTACTCGATAACAGGGTGGAATTCACCCCTCCACTTT.